One sample yielded the 14 T cell receptor beta chains listed below, sequenced in a study of blood T cell repertoires in COVID-19. Libraries were prepared by immunoSEQ multiplex PCR; TCRdb keeps only in-frame clonotypes and omits some of them. This sample has fewer than 250,000 clones, with about 88% found just once. Sample: peripheral blood. These receptors all come from a man aged 40-50 years with acute or convalescent COVID-19.

This clone is a singleton in its sample. The chain carries TRBV7-3 and TRBJ1-1; D not resolved. The V end lost 2 bases, the J end lost 4 bases, and 14 bases lay between the germline ends. The CDR3 consists of 15 residues. From germline, CDR1 is SGHTA and CDR2 FQGTGA. The CDR3 DNA sequence: TGTGCCAGCAGCTTAGCTCCCTCCGGGAGCACTGAAGCTTTCTTT. This encodes CASSLAPSGSTEAFF.

This clone was recorded only once. The chain links TRBV16 to TRBJ1-1; D unclear. This CDR3 region has 13 residues. Germline lookup yields CDR1 KGHSY and CDR2 FQNENV. Trimming pared 4 bases from V and 2 bases from J, leaving 8 bases between. The CDR3 loop reads CASSLSANTEAFF. For the CDR3, the DNA is TGTGCCAGCAGCCTATCAGCCAACACTGAAGCTTTCTTT. The complete variable domain, with remaining parts taken from reference TRBV16 and TRBJ1-1, reads GEEVAQTPKHLVRGEGQKAKLYCAPIKGHSYVFWYQQVLKNEFKFLISFQNENVFDETGMPKERFSAKCLPNSPCSLEIQATKLEDSAVYFCASSLSANTEAFFGQGTRLTVV.

The chain employs TRBV5-1 and TRBJ2-1; 10 nucleotides agree with TRBD1. CDR1 is SGHRS and CDR2 is YFSETQ in the germline V gene. CDR3 length equals 16 residues. J gave up 4 bases and V 2 bases, and 6 bases lay outside the gene matches. Written as DNA, the CDR3 is TGCGCCAGCAGCTTTGTTCGGGACAGGGGATACAATGAGCAGTTCTTC. Translation: CASSFVRDRGYNEQFF.

In DNA, the CDR3 is TGTGCCAGCAGCCACCGGGCTGGAAACACCATATATTTT. This encodes CASSHRAGNTIYF. The chain uses TRBV3-1 (or the pseudogene TRBV3-2) and TRBJ1-3; D gene uncertain. Germline CDR1 and CDR2: LGHDT and YNNKEL (reference sequence). V dropped 3 bases and J dropped 2 bases, with 5 bases sitting between them. The CDR3 is 13 amino acids.

CDR3 protein: CASSSTGTHGVSGELFF. The CDR3 nucleotides read TGTGCCAGCAGCTCAACCGGGACACATGGGGTCTCCGGGGAGCTGTTTTTT. V usage is TRBV27 and J usage is TRBJ2-2; D possibly corresponds to TRBD1 (6 bases). This CDR3 region has 17 residues. Trimming left V 6 bases short and J 6 bases short, with 23 bases between. The V gene's germline CDR1 is MNHEY and CDR2 SMNVEV (reference sequence).

J is TRBJ1-5 and V is TRBV5-1; 8 bases map to TRBD1. The V gene end was trimmed by 0 bases and the J gene end by 5 bases; junction bases not matched to a gene: 4. Per the germline V gene, CDR1 is SGHRS and CDR2 is YFSETQ. The CDR3 loop spans 15 amino acids. The CDR3 loop reads CASSLDGQGYQPQHF. The CDR3 nucleotides read TGCGCCAGCAGCTTGGATGGACAGGGTTATCAGCCCCAGCATTTT. Complete variable domain (other parts from reference TRBV5-1 and TRBJ1-5): KAGVTQTPRYLIKTRGQQVTLSCSPISGHRSVSWYQQTPGQGLQFLFEYFSETQRNKGNFPGRFSGRQFSNSRSEMNVSTLELGDSALYLCASSLDGQGYQPQHFGDGTRLSIL.

The chain carries TRBV7-9 and TRBJ1-5; D uncertain. The germline V and J ends were trimmed by 2 bases and 7 bases, with 18 bases remaining between them. Germline assignment: CDR1 SEHNR and CDR2 FQNEAQ (reference sequence). CDR3 length equals 16 residues. The chain's CDR3 is CASSLSKSGINQPQHF. In nucleotides, the CDR3 is TGTGCCAGCAGCTTAAGTAAATCCGGGATCAACCAGCCCCAGCATTTT.

Written as DNA, the CDR3 is TGTGCCAGTAGTATCGGGTTATCGACCTATGGCTACACCTTC. Its translation: CASSIGLSTYGYTF. The chain carries TRBV19 and TRBJ1-2; D not resolved. This CDR3 spans 14 amino acids. The V gene's germline CDR1 is LNHDA and CDR2 SQIVND (reference sequence). Trimming took off 3 bases at V and 4 bases at J, with 12 bases between the two ends.

This clone was picked up a small number of times. This chain uses TRBV30 with TRBJ2-7, with 14 bases that match TRBD2. In germline, CDR1 is GTSNPN, CDR2 SVGIG (reference sequence). V trimming: 3 bases; J trimming: 7 bases; junction bases outside the gene matches: 5. The CDR3 is made up of 14 amino acids. CDR3 sequence: CAWRGLAGAGEQYF. CDR3 coding DNA: TGTGCCTGGAGGGGACTAGCGGGGGCCGGGGAGCAGTACTTC.

The CDR3, as DNA: TGTGCCAGCTCACCCAACCGGGACTTACCGCCCCTCCACTTT. Amino acid sequence: CASSPNRDLPPLHF. The J gene is TRBJ1-6, the V gene TRBV18; a possible D gene is TRBD1 (5 bases). The CDR3 runs 14 residues. V lost 3 bases and J 13 bases, leaving 16 bases between the germline ends. CDR1 and CDR2 from the germline V gene are KGHSH and LQKENI.

The sample holds a few counts of this clone. The chain combines TRBV5-1 with TRBJ1-2, with a weak D call TRBD1 (5 bases). Between the trimmed V and J ends, which lost 0 bases and 4 bases, there was a span of 10 bases. This CDR3 spans 14 amino acids. The V gene's germline CDR1 is SGHRS and CDR2 YFSETQ. This CDR3 is CASSLGRAAYGYTF. DNA for the CDR3: TGCGCCAGCAGCTTGGGCAGGGCAGCCTATGGCTACACCTTC.

The chain has TRBV7-9 and TRBJ1-4, with a tentative D call TRBD1 (5 bases). The CDR3 contains 15 residues. Trimming took off 5 bases at V and 0 bases at J, with 10 bases between the two ends. Germline V lookup: CDR1 SEHNR, CDR2 FQNEAQ (reference sequence). CDR3 protein: CASSPTGATNEKLFF. CDR3 in DNA: TGTGCCAGCAGCCCGACGGGGGCAACTAATGAAAAACTGTTTTTT.

The rearrangement joins TRBV9 to TRBJ1-2; TRBD1 matches 7 bases. CDR1 and CDR2 (germline): SGDLS, YYNGEE. The CDR3 spans 13 residues. Trimming took 4 bases from V and 6 from J; bases not matched to a gene: 6. For the CDR3, the DNA is TGTGCCAGCAGCCAGGAGCAGGGGGATGGCTACACCTTC. Its translation: CASSQEQGDGYTF.

Ten or more counts support this clone. The chain couples TRBV2 to TRBJ1-2; D ambiguous. V shed 5 bases and J shed 8 bases, with 15 bases lying between them. The germline gives CDR1 SNHLY, CDR2 FYNNEI. The CDR3 totals 13 residues. For the CDR3, the DNA is TGTGCCAGCAGTAATGACTTTAGCGGGGGCTACACCTTC. Protein product: CASSNDFSGGYTF.